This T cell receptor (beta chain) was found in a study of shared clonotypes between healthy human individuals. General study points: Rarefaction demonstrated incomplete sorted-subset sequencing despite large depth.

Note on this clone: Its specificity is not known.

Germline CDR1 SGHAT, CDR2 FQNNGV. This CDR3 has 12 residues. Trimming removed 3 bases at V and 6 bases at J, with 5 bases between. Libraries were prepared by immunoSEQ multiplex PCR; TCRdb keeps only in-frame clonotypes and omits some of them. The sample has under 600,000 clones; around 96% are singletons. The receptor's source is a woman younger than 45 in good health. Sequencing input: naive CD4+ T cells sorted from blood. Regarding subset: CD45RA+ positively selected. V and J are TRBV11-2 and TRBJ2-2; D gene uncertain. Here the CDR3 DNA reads TGTGCCAGCAGCTTTCAGGCCGGGGAGCTGTTTTTT. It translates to CASSFQAGELFF.